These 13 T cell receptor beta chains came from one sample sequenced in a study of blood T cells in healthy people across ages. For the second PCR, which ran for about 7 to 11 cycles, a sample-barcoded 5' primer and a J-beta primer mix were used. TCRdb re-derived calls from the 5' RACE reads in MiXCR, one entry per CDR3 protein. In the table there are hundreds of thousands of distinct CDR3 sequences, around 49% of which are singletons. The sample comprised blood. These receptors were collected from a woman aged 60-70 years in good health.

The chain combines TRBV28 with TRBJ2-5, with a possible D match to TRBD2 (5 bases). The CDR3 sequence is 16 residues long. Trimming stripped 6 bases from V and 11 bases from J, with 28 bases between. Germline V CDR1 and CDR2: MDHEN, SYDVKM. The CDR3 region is CASRSGPLGPRDEQYF. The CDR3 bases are TGTGCCAGCAGGAGTGGCCCCCTGGGCCCGAGGGATGAGCAGTACTTC.

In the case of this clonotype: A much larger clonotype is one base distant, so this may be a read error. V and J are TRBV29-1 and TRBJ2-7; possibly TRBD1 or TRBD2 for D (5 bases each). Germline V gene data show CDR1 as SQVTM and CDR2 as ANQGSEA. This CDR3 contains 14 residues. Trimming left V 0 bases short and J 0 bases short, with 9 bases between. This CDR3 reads CSVEDAGASYEQYF. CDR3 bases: TGCAGCGTTGAAGATGCCGGGGCCTCCTACGAGCAGTACTTC.

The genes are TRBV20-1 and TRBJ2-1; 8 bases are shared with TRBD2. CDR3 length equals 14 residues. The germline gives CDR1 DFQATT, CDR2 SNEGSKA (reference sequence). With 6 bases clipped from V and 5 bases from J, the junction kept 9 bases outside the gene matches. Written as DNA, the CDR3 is TGCAGTGCGCAGAAGGGGACTAGACACAATGAGCAGTTCTTC. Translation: CSAQKGTRHNEQFF.

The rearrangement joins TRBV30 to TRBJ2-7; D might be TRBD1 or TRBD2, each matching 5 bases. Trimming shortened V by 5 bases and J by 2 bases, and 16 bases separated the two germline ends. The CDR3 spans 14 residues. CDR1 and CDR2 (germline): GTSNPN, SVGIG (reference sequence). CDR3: CAWATGPIAYEQYF. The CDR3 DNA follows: TGTGCCTGGGCGACGGGACCTATCGCCTACGAGCAGTACTTC.

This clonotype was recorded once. The CDR3 DNA sequence: TGCGCCAGCAGCCGCCGGAGGACAGGGTACAATGAGCAGTTCTTC. The encoded protein is CASSRRRTGYNEQFF. This chain joins TRBV4-3 and TRBJ2-1; 8 nucleotides agree with TRBD1. The junction had 6 bases not matched to a gene; V was cut back by 4 bases and J by 4 bases. Germline V gene sequence: CDR1 LGHNA, CDR2 YSLEER. This CDR3 is 15 amino acids long.

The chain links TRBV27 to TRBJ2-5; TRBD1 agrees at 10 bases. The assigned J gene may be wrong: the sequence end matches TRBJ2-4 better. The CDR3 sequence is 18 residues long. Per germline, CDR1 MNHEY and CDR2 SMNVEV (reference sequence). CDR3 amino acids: CASSLSTPGQGPRNIQYF. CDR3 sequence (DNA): TGTGCCAGCAGTTTATCGACCCCGGGACAGGGGCCCAGAAACATTCAGTACTTC.

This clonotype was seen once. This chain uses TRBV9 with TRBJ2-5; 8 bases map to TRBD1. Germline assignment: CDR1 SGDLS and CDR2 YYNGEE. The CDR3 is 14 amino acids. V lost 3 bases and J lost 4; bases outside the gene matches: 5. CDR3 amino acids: CASSGTGLGETQYF. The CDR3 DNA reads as TGTGCCAGCAGCGGGACAGGGCTGGGAGAGACCCAGTACTTC.

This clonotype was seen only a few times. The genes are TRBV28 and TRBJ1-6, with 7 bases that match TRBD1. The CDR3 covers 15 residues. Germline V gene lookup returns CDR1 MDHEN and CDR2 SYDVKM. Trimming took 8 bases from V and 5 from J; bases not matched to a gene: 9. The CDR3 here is CASGWDSKNNSPLHF. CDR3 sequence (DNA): TGTGCCAGCGGATGGGACAGCAAGAATAATTCACCCCTCCACTTT.

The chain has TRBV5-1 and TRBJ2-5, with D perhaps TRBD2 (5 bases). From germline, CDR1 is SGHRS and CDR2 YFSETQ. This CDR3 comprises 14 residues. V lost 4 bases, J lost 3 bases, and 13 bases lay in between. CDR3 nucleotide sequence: TGCGCCAGCAGCCGGGATCTGGGGAAAGAGACCCAGTACTTC. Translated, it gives CASSRDLGKETQYF.

The chain's CDR3 is CASSFRGLETQYF. The CDR3 DNA sequence: TGTGCCAGCAGTTTTAGGGGTCTGGAGACCCAGTACTTC. This chain connects TRBV7-9 to TRBJ2-5, with a weak D call TRBD1 (5 bases). The germline CDR1 and CDR2 sequences are SEHNR and FQNEAQ (reference sequence). The CDR3 contains 13 residues. Deletions cut 6 bases from V and 5 bases from J, with 13 bases between.

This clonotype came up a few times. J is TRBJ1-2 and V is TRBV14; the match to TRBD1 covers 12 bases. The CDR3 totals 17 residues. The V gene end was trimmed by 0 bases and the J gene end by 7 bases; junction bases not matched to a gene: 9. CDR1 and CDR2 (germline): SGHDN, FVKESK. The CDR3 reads CASSQDMVGQGASGYTF. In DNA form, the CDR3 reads TGTGCCAGCAGCCAAGATATGGTGGGACAGGGGGCCAGTGGCTACACCTTC. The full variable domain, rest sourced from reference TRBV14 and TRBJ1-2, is EAGVTQFPSHSVIEKGQTVTLRCDPISGHDNLYWYRRVMGKEIKFLLHFVKESKQDESGMPNNRFLAERTGGTYSTLKVQPAELEDSGVYFCASSQDMVGQGASGYTFGSGTRLTVV.

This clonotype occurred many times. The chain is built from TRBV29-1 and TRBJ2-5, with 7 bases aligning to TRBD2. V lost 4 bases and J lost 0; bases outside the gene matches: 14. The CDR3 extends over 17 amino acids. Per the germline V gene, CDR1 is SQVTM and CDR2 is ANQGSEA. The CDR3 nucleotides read TGCAGCGTTGGGGGAGGGACCGACCGAAAGTACCAAGAGACCCAGTACTTC. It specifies CSVGGGTDRKYQETQYF.

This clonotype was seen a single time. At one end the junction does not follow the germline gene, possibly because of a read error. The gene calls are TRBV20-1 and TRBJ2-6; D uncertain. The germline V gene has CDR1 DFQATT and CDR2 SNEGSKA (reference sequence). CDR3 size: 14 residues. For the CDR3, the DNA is TGCGGTGCTAGAGACATTAATGGGGCCAACGTCCTGACTTTC. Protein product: CGARDINGANVLTF.